What follows are 2 T cell receptor beta chains derived from one specimen sequenced in a study of cytomegalovirus exposure and HLA in healthy donors. PCR primers comprised 60 Vbeta and 13 Jbeta primers. Here immunoSEQ multiplex PCR was the method, and the copy in TCRdb shows in-frame clones only, minus some. The sample has 100,000 to 150,000 clones; nearly 80% are singletons. Source material: PBMCs. The receptors shown here come from a male donor in good health and CMV-seronegative.

In its sample, this clone was seen a few times. This chain joins TRBV6-6 and TRBJ2-7; TRBD1 agrees at 11 bases. Looked up from germline, CDR1 is MNHNY and CDR2 is SVGAGI (reference sequence). The length of the CDR3 is 13 residues. V dropped 5 bases and J dropped 5; count of bases not matched to a gene: 2. The CDR3 reads CASSRTGGDEQYF. CDR3 bases: TGTGCCAGCAGTAGGACAGGGGGCGACGAGCAGTACTTC.

The chain combines TRBV5-1 with TRBJ1-1; D is perhaps TRBD1 (6 bases). Germline CDR1 SGHRS, CDR2 YFSETQ. The CDR3 is made up of 11 amino acids. V was cut by 4 bases and J by 7 bases, with 8 bases left in between. The CDR3: CASSEDSEAFF. The CDR3 nucleotides read TGCGCCAGCAGCGAGGACAGTGAAGCTTTCTTT.